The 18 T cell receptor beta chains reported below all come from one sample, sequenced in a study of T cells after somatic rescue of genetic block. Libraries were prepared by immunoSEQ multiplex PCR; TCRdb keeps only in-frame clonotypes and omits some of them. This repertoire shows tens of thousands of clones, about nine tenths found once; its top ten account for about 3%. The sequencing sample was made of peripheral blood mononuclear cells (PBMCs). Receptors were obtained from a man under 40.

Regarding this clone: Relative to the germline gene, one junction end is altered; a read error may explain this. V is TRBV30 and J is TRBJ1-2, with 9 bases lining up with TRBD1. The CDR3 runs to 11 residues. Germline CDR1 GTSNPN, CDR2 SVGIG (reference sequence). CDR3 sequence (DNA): TGTGCCTGGAGTGTAGGGGGACAGGGAGTCTTC. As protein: CAWSVGGQGVF.

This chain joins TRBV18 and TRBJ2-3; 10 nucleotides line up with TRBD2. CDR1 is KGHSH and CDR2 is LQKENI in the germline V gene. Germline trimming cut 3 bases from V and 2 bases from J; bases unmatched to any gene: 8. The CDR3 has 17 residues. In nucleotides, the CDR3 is TGTGCCAGCTCACCGCGAATAGCGGGGGGCTCCACAGATACGCAGTATTTT. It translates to CASSPRIAGGSTDTQYF. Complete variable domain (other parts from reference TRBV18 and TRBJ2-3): NAGVMQNPRHLVRRRGQEARLRCSPMKGHSHVYWYRQLPEEGLKFMVYLQKENIIDESGMPKERFSAEFPKEGPSILRIQQVVRGDSAAYFCASSPRIAGGSTDTQYFGPGTRLTVL.

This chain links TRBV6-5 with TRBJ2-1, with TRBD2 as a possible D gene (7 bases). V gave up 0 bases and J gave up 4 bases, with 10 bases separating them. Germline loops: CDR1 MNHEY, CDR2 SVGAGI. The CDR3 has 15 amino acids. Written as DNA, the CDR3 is TGTGCCAGCAGTTACTCAGGGGGGGAATACAATGAGCAGTTCTTC. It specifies CASSYSGGEYNEQFF.

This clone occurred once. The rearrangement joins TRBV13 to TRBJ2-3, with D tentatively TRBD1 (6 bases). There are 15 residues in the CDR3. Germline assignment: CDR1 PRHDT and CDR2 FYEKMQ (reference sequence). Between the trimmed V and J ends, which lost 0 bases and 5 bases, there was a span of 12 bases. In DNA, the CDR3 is TGTGCCAGCAGCTTAGGCAGGGGAGTGGGAGATACGCAGTATTTT. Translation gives CASSLGRGVGDTQYF.

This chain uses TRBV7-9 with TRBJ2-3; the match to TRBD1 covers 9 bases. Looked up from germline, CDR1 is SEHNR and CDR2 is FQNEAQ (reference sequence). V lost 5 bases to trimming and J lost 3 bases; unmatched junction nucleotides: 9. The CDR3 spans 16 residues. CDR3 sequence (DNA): TGTGCCAGCAGCCCATACAGGGGGCGGGGGACAGATACGCAGTATTTT. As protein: CASSPYRGRGTDTQYF. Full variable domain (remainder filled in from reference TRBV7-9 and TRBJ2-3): DTGVSQNPRHKITKRGQNVTFRCDPISEHNRLYWYRQTLGQGPEFLTYFQNEAQLEKSRLLSDRFSAERPKGSFSTLEIQRTEQGDSAMYLCASSPYRGRGTDTQYFGPGTRLTVL.

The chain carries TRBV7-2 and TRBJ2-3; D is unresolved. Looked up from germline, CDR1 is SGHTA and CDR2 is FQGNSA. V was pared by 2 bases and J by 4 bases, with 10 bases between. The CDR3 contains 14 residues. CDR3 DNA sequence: TGTGCCAGCAGCTTAAATATGTTGGCAGATACGCAGTATTTT. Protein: CASSLNMLADTQYF.

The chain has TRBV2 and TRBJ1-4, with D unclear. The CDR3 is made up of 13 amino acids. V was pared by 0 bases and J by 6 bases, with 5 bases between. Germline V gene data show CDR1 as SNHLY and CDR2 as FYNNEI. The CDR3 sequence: CASSEAPDEKLFF. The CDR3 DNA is TGTGCCAGCAGTGAAGCTCCGGATGAAAAACTGTTTTTT. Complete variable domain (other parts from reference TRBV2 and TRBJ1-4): EPEVTQTPSHQVTQMGQEVILRCVPISNHLYFYWYRQILGQKVEFLVSFYNNEISEKSEIFDDQFSVERPDGSNFTLKIRSTKLEDSAMYFCASSEAPDEKLFFGSGTQLSVL.

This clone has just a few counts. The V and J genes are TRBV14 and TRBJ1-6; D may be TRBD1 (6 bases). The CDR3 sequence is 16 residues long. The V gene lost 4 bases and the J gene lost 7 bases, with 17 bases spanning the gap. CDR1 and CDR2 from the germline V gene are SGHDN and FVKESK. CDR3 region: CASSRTGRGYNSPLHF. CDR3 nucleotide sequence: TGTGCCAGCAGCCGAACAGGGAGGGGATACAATTCACCCCTCCACTTT.

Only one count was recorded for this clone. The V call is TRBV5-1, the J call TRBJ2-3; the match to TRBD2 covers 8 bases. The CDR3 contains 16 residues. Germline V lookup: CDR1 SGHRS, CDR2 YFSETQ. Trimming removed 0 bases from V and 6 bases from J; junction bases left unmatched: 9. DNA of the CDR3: TGCGCCAGCAGCTTGGCCTCTAGCGGGCCTCGGGATACGCAGTATTTT. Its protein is CASSLASSGPRDTQYF.

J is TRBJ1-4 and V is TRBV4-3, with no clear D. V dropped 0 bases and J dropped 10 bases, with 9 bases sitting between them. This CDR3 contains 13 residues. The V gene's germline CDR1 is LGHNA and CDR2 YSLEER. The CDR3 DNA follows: TGCGCCAGCAGCCAAGACTGGGGTGGAAAACTGTTTTTT. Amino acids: CASSQDWGGKLFF.

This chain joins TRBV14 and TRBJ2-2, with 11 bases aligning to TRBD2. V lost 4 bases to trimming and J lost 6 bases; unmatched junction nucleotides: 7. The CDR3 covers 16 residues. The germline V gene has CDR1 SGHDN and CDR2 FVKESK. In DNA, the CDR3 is TGTGCCAGCAGCCTTCTGACTAGCGGGATACCCGGGGAGCTGTTTTTT. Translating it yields CASSLLTSGIPGELFF.

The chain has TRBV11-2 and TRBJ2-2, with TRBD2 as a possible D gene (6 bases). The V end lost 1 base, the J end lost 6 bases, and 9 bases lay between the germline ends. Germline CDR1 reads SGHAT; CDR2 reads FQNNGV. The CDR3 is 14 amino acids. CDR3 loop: CASSLVRLAGELFF. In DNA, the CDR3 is TGTGCCAGCAGCTTAGTAAGACTAGCCGGGGAGCTGTTTTTT.

The CDR3 loop reads CASSVGTEDTQYF. CDR3 bases: TGTGCCAGCAGCGTAGGGACTGAAGATACGCAGTATTTT. The chain is built from TRBV9 and TRBJ2-3, with D perhaps matching TRBD2 (5 bases). Germline-derived CDR1 and CDR2 are SGDLS and YYNGEE. The CDR3 loop spans 13 amino acids. Trimming left V 0 bases short and J 5 bases short, with 7 bases between.

Written as DNA, the CDR3 is TGCGCCAGCACAACAGGGGGCAATTCTGAAGCTTTCTTT. It yields the protein CASTTGGNSEAFF. The chain is built from TRBV5-1 and TRBJ1-1; 9 bases align to TRBD1. The CDR3 length is 13 residues. J lost 6 bases, V lost 6 bases, and 6 bases had no gene match. Germline CDR1 is SGHRS and CDR2 is YFSETQ. Complete variable domain (other parts from reference TRBV5-1 and TRBJ1-1): KAGVTQTPRYLIKTRGQQVTLSCSPISGHRSVSWYQQTPGQGLQFLFEYFSETQRNKGNFPGRFSGRQFSNSRSEMNVSTLELGDSALYLCASTTGGNSEAFFGQGTRLTVV.

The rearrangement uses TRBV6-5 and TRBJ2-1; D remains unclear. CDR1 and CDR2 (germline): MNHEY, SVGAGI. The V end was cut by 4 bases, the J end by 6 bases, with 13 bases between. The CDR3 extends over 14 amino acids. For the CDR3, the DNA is TGTGCCAGCAGTTCCAATCCTTCTCCCAATGAGCAGTTCTTC. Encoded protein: CASSSNPSPNEQFF.

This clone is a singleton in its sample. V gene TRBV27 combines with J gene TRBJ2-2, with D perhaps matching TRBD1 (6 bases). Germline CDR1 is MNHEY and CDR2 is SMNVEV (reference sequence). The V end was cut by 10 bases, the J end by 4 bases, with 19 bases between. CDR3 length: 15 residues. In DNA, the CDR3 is TGTGCCACCGCCCAGCGAGGGGGACGCACCGGGGAGCTGTTTTTT. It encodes CATAQRGGRTGELFF.

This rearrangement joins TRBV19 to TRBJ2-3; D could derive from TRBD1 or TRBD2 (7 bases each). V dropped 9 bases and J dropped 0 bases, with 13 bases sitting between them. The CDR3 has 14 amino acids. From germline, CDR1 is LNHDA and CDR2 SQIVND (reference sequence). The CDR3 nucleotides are TGTGCCAGCGGGGGGACAGCTAGCACAGATACGCAGTATTTT. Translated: CASGGTASTDTQYF.

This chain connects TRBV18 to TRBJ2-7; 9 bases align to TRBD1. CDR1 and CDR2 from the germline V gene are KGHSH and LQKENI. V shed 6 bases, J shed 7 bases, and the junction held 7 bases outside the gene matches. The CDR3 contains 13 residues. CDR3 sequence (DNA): TGTGCCAGCTCGCCCGGGACAGGGAGAGAGCAGTACTTC. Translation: CASSPGTGREQYF.